One and the same sample provided the 10 T cell receptor beta chains below, sequenced in a study of human T cells and chemical hapten exposure. MiXCR, applied by TCRdb to the RACE reads, yields one record per CDR3 protein. This table holds 65,000 to 95,000 distinct CDR3 sequences, 6.5% to 8% found once. Noted time point: patch test 2, 6 weeks after DPC sensitization. Treatment: therapeutic diphenylcyclopropenone sensitization with weekly scalp DPC. Sequenced here: whole blood, sampled in connection with sensitization to the hapten diphenylcyclopropenone (DPC). These receptors were taken from a young woman with alopecia areata. Some clones in this sample may be carry-over from other donors' samples.

Many counts were recorded for this clonotype. This CDR3 reads CASSLGGRNTEAFF. The CDR3 region has the DNA TGTGCCAGCAGTTTAGGGGGTAGGAACACTGAAGCTTTCTTT. The genes are TRBV12-3 or TRBV12-4 and TRBJ1-1; unclear D gene. The V end lost 1 base, the J end lost 1 base, and 7 bases lay between the germline ends. There are 14 residues in the CDR3.

In its sample, this clonotype was seen many times. In DNA form, the CDR3 reads TGTGCCAGCAGGAAGGCCCGGGACGACACAGATACGCAGTATTTT. Protein sequence: CASRKARDDTDTQYF. The rearrangement uses TRBV6-5 and TRBJ2-3; D possibly uses TRBD1 or TRBD2 (5 bases each). Germline values: CDR1 MNHEY, CDR2 SVGAGI. V lost 6 bases, J lost 2 bases, and 15 bases lay in between. CDR3 length equals 15 residues.

This clonotype was counted ten times or more. The chain has TRBV7-9 and TRBJ1-1, with TRBD1 as a possible D gene (6 bases). Germline lookup yields CDR1 SEHNR and CDR2 FQNEAQ (reference sequence). CDR3 length: 14 amino acids. V lost 6 bases, J lost 0 bases, and 11 bases lay in between. The CDR3 DNA is TGTGCCAGCAGGGAGGGGACACTGAACACTGAAGCTTTCTTT. Translating it yields CASREGTLNTEAFF.

The rearrangement links TRBV7-9 to TRBJ1-5; D is undetermined. Looked up from germline, CDR1 is SEHNR and CDR2 is FQNEAQ (reference sequence). V was clipped by 1 base and J by 3 bases, with 7 bases between them. The length of the CDR3 is 14 residues. The CDR3 region has the DNA TGTGCCAGCAGCTTAGACAGTATCAATCAGCCCCAGCATTTT. As protein: CASSLDSINQPQHF. Using reference TRBV7-9 and TRBJ1-5 for the parts outside the CDR3, the full variable domain is DTGVSQNPRHKITKRGQNVTFRCDPISEHNRLYWYRQTLGQGPEFLTYFQNEAQLEKSRLLSDRFSAERPKGSFSTLEIQRTEQGDSAMYLCASSLDSINQPQHFGDGTRLSIL.

This clonotype was counted a few times. The J gene is TRBJ2-7, the V gene TRBV5-4; TRBD2 matches at 16 bases. Trimming cost V 5 bases and J 5 bases; bases outside gene matches: 1. The CDR3 contains 14 residues. Germline V gene lookup returns CDR1 SGHNT and CDR2 YYREEE (reference sequence). This CDR3 is CASRGTSGGDEQYF. The CDR3 DNA follows: TGTGCCAGCAGGGGGACTAGCGGGGGGGACGAGCAGTACTTC. The whole variable domain, remainder taken from reference TRBV5-4 and TRBJ2-7, is ETGVTQSPTHLIKTRGQQVTLRCSSQSGHNTVSWYQQALGQGPQFIFQYYREEENGRGNFPPRFSGLQFPNYSSELNVNALELDDSALYLCASRGTSGGDEQYFGPGTRLTVT.

In its sample, this clonotype was seen many times. Here the CDR3 DNA reads TGTGCCAGCAGTTACTCTCCAGCGGGTGTCTCAGATACGCAGTATTTT. Protein: CASSYSPAGVSDTQYF. The chain carries TRBV6-2 or TRBV6-3 and TRBJ2-3; tentatively, D is TRBD2 (6 bases). The CDR3 is 16 amino acids. In germline, CDR1 is MNHEY, CDR2 SVGEGT. V was pared by 0 bases and J by 4 bases, with 14 bases between.

V and J are TRBV19 and TRBJ1-1; D perhaps matches TRBD1 (5 bases). V lost 4 bases and J lost 1, with 16 bases in between. This CDR3 contains 16 residues. Germline V gene lookup returns CDR1 LNHDA and CDR2 SQIVND (reference sequence). DNA for the CDR3: TGTGCCAGTAGTAACCCCCAGGGACGGTGGAACACTGAAGCTTTCTTT. It is translated as CASSNPQGRWNTEAFF.

This clonotype was detected a few times. The J gene is TRBJ1-5, the V gene TRBV27, with D maybe TRBD1 (5 bases). This CDR3 region has 14 residues. The germline V gene has CDR1 MNHEY and CDR2 SMNVEV (reference sequence). The germline V and J ends were trimmed by 8 bases and 9 bases, with 20 bases remaining between them. CDR3 in amino acids: CASSTGGGLGPQHF. The CDR3 DNA reads as TGTGCCAGCTCAACAGGAGGAGGTTTAGGGCCCCAGCATTTT.

Turning to this clonotype: A read error may be the cause here, since a much bigger clone is one base away. The CDR3 loop is CGSSPQAAYGYTF. In DNA form, the CDR3 reads TGTGGCAGCTCACCGCAGGCAGCGTATGGCTACACCTTC. The chain links TRBV18 to TRBJ1-2; no definite D call. This CDR3 is built from 13 residues. CDR1 is KGHSH and CDR2 is LQKENI in the germline V gene.

The chain is built from TRBV5-1 and TRBJ2-1, with 8 bases that match TRBD2. V shed 4 bases, J shed 2 bases, and the junction held 2 bases outside the gene matches. Germline V gene sequence: CDR1 SGHRS, CDR2 YFSETQ. This CDR3 comprises 14 residues. The CDR3 is CASSLGLAYNEQFF. CDR3 in DNA: TGCGCCAGCAGCCTGGGACTAGCCTACAATGAGCAGTTCTTC.